This is a list of T cell receptor beta chains from one sample in a study of blood T cell repertoires in COVID-19. Assay used: immunoSEQ multiplex PCR; TCRdb lists only in-frame clones, some missing. The sample holds more than 65,000 clones, about nine tenths seen once. The sample taken for sequencing was peripheral blood. These receptors were obtained from a man over 45 with active COVID-19. The CDR3 runs from the conserved cysteine through the conserved F or W. The D gene is left open where the match is weak. Clone size is shown for a subset of rows, as once, few, many or a class of expanded clone.

clone_size: NA
d_call: TRBD2
v_call: TRBV24-1
j_call: TRBJ2-3
cdr3_aa: CATSDLGLAGTDTQYF
cdr3_nt: TGTGCCACCAGTGATCTTGGACTAGCGGGAACAGATACGCAGTATTTT

clone_size: few
d_call: NA
v_call: TRBV28
j_call: TRBJ2-3
cdr3_aa: CASSFLSGTDTQYF
cdr3_nt: TGTGCCAGCAGTTTTTTGTCTGGCACAGATACGCAGTATTTT

clone_size: once
d_call: TRBD1
v_call: TRBV6-2/TRBV6-3
j_call: TRBJ1-5
cdr3_aa: CASSDWTGGQPQHF
cdr3_nt: TGTGCCAGCAGTGACTGGACAGGAGGTCAGCCCCAGCATTTT

clone_size: NA
d_call: TRBD2
v_call: TRBV5-6
j_call: TRBJ2-7
cdr3_aa: CASSFIGAGEDQRMEEQYF
cdr3_nt: TGTGCCAGCAGCTTCATTGGGGCGGGAGAGGACCAGCGGATGGAGGAGCAGTACTTC

clone_size: once
d_call: NA
v_call: TRBV14
j_call: TRBJ2-1
cdr3_aa: CASSQDRGFTYNEQFF
cdr3_nt: TGTGCCAGCAGCCAAGATAGAGGTTTTACTTACAATGAGCAGTTCTTC

clone_size: NA
d_call: TRBD2
v_call: TRBV7-2
j_call: TRBJ2-1
cdr3_aa: CASSSAGGLRGYNEQFF
cdr3_nt: TGTGCCAGCAGCTCTGCGGGGGGCTTAAGGGGGTACAATGAGCAGTTCTTC

clone_size: NA
d_call: TRBD2
v_call: TRBV30
j_call: TRBJ2-7
cdr3_aa: CAWRTLAGGYEQYF
cdr3_nt: TGTGCCTGGAGGACACTAGCGGGGGGTTACGAGCAGTACTTC

clone_size: NA
d_call: TRBD2
v_call: TRBV27
j_call: TRBJ2-7
cdr3_aa: CASSYSGRVTYEQYF
cdr3_nt: TGTGCCAGCAGTTACAGCGGGAGGGTTACCTACGAGCAGTACTTC

clone_size: NA
d_call: NA
v_call: TRBV19
j_call: TRBJ2-3
cdr3_aa: CASSVRRGTLTDTQYF
cdr3_nt: TGTGCCAGTAGTGTCCGGAGGGGAACCCTGACAGATACGCAGTATTTT

clone_size: NA
d_call: NA
v_call: TRBV5-1
j_call: TRBJ2-7
cdr3_aa: CASSRRTAVEQYF
cdr3_nt: TGCGCCAGCAGCCGGAGGACAGCTGTCGAGCAGTACTTC

clone_size: NA
d_call: NA
v_call: TRBV27
j_call: TRBJ2-3
cdr3_aa: CASSWGGTPPGTDTQYF
cdr3_nt: TGTGCCAGCAGTTGGGGCGGAACACCCCCTGGGACAGATACGCAGTATTTT

clone_size: NA
d_call: TRBD2
v_call: TRBV6-5
j_call: TRBJ2-7
cdr3_aa: CASSYPGTRGRQYF
cdr3_nt: TGTGCCAGCAGTTACCCCGGGACTAGAGGCCGGCAGTACTTC

clone_size: NA
d_call: NA
v_call: TRBV3-1/TRBV3-2
j_call: TRBJ2-3
cdr3_aa: CASSQLGADTQYF
cdr3_nt: TGTGCCAGCAGCCAACTGGGCGCAGATACGCAGTATTTT

clone_size: NA
d_call: TRBD2
v_call: TRBV6-2/TRBV6-3
j_call: TRBJ2-1
cdr3_aa: CASSYVSGGALGNEQFF
cdr3_nt: TGTGCCAGCAGTTACGTAAGCGGGGGGGCCTTGGGAAATGAGCAGTTCTTC

clone_size: NA
d_call: TRBD1
v_call: TRBV7-2
j_call: TRBJ1-1
cdr3_aa: CASSLQGAGNTEAFF
cdr3_nt: TGTGCCAGCAGCTTGCAGGGGGCGGGAAACACTGAAGCTTTCTTT

clone_size: NA
d_call: NA
v_call: TRBV6-5
j_call: TRBJ1-3
cdr3_aa: CASSKGGTGNTIYF
cdr3_nt: TGTGCCAGCAGTAAGGGGGGGACTGGAAACACCATATATTTT

clone_size: NA
d_call: TRBD2
v_call: TRBV9
j_call: TRBJ2-1
cdr3_aa: CASSGGRGVEQFF
cdr3_nt: TGTGCCAGCAGTGGGGGACGGGGGGTCGAGCAGTTCTTC

clone_size: NA
d_call: TRBD2
v_call: TRBV15
j_call: TRBJ2-2
cdr3_aa: CATKAGVDTGELFF
cdr3_nt: TGTGCCACCAAAGCGGGAGTCGACACCGGGGAGCTGTTTTTT

clone_size: NA
d_call: NA
v_call: TRBV13
j_call: TRBJ1-6
cdr3_aa: CASSSPGLNSPLHF
cdr3_nt: TGTGCCAGCAGCTCCCCGGGACTTAATTCACCCCTCCACTTT

clone_size: NA
d_call: TRBD2
v_call: TRBV27
j_call: TRBJ2-1
cdr3_aa: CASSFTSGSLNEQFF
cdr3_nt: TGTGCCAGCAGTTTTACTAGCGGGAGCTTGAATGAGCAGTTCTTC

clone_size: NA
d_call: NA
v_call: TRBV15
j_call: TRBJ1-4
cdr3_aa: CATAEWGRTNEKLFF
cdr3_nt: TGTGCCACCGCGGAGTGGGGGCGGACTAATGAAAAACTGTTTTTT

clone_size: NA
d_call: NA
v_call: TRBV5-4
j_call: TRBJ1-2
cdr3_aa: CASSPVTPYGYTF
cdr3_nt: TGTGCCAGCAGCCCGGTTACTCCCTATGGCTACACCTTC

clone_size: NA
d_call: NA
v_call: TRBV7-9
j_call: TRBJ2-2
cdr3_aa: CASSVGTFLNTGELFF
cdr3_nt: TGTGCCAGCAGCGTAGGGACATTTCTGAACACCGGGGAGCTGTTTTTT

clone_size: NA
d_call: TRBD1
v_call: TRBV9
j_call: TRBJ2-5
cdr3_aa: CASSENRGQETQYF
cdr3_nt: TGTGCCAGCAGCGAAAACAGGGGGCAAGAGACCCAGTACTTC

clone_size: NA
d_call: NA
v_call: TRBV12-3/TRBV12-4
j_call: TRBJ1-5
cdr3_aa: CASRREDQPQHF
cdr3_nt: TGTGCCAGCAGGAGGGAAGATCAGCCCCAGCATTTT

clone_size: NA
d_call: NA
v_call: TRBV18
j_call: TRBJ1-4
cdr3_aa: CASSPSGGLTNEKLFF
cdr3_nt: TGTGCCAGCTCACCATCGGGGGGCCTGACTAATGAAAAACTGTTTTTT

clone_size: NA
d_call: TRBD2
v_call: TRBV5-1
j_call: TRBJ2-2
cdr3_aa: CASRPSGGPDTGELFF
cdr3_nt: TGCGCCAGCAGACCTTCGGGGGGGCCGGACACCGGGGAGCTGTTTTTT

clone_size: NA
d_call: TRBD1
v_call: TRBV2
j_call: TRBJ1-2
cdr3_aa: CASRGTGSYGYTF
cdr3_nt: TGTGCCAGCAGGGGGACAGGTTCCTATGGCTACACCTTC

clone_size: NA
d_call: TRBD1
v_call: TRBV6-1
j_call: TRBJ1-2
cdr3_aa: CASSENSGTALSYYGYTF
cdr3_nt: TGTGCCAGCAGTGAAAACTCCGGGACAGCCTTATCTTACTATGGCTACACCTTC

clone_size: NA
d_call: NA
v_call: TRBV28
j_call: TRBJ1-1
cdr3_aa: CASSRGTTEAFF
cdr3_nt: TGTGCCAGCAGCAGGGGAACCACTGAAGCTTTCTTT

clone_size: NA
d_call: NA
v_call: TRBV7-2
j_call: TRBJ1-5
cdr3_aa: CASSAVVGGAQPQHF
cdr3_nt: TGTGCCAGCAGCGCGGTGGTCGGGGGGGCTCAGCCCCAGCATTTT

clone_size: NA
d_call: NA
v_call: TRBV28
j_call: TRBJ2-7
cdr3_aa: CASLRGSYEQYF
cdr3_nt: TGTGCCAGCCTTAGGGGATCCTACGAGCAGTACTTC

clone_size: NA
d_call: NA
v_call: TRBV11-2
j_call: TRBJ2-3
cdr3_aa: CASSSGRSTVSLDTQYF
cdr3_nt: TGTGCCAGCAGCTCAGGGCGCAGTACCGTCTCGTTAGATACGCAGTATTTT

clone_size: NA
d_call: TRBD1
v_call: TRBV28
j_call: TRBJ1-2
cdr3_aa: CASSQGGSLGGYTF
cdr3_nt: TGTGCCAGCAGCCAGGGGGGATCCCTAGGTGGCTACACCTTC

clone_size: once
d_call: TRBD1
v_call: TRBV3-1/TRBV3-2
j_call: TRBJ1-1
cdr3_aa: CASSQDQGQGKAFF
cdr3_nt: TGTGCCAGCAGCCAAGATCAGGGACAGGGTAAAGCTTTCTTT

clone_size: NA
d_call: NA
v_call: TRBV24-1
j_call: TRBJ2-5
cdr3_aa: CAPETQYF
cdr3_nt: TGTGCCCCGGAGACCCAGTACTTC

clone_size: NA
d_call: NA
v_call: TRBV5-1
j_call: TRBJ2-7
cdr3_aa: CASSSGHMIYEQYF
cdr3_nt: TGCGCCAGCAGCTCTGGACATATGATCTACGAGCAGTACTTC

clone_size: NA
d_call: NA
v_call: TRBV4-1
j_call: TRBJ2-3
cdr3_aa: CASSQEREDTQYF
cdr3_nt: TGCGCCAGCAGCCAGGAGAGGGAGGATACGCAGTATTTT

clone_size: NA
d_call: NA
v_call: TRBV15
j_call: TRBJ1-4
cdr3_aa: CATSRDRGTDEKLFF
cdr3_nt: TGTGCCACCAGCAGAGACCGCGGGACGGACGAAAAACTGTTTTTT

clone_size: once
d_call: NA
v_call: TRBV14
j_call: TRBJ1-1
cdr3_aa: CASSLMGGRTFGTFF
cdr3_nt: TGTGCCAGCAGTTTAATGGGGGGACGAACCTTCGGGACTTTCTTT

clone_size: NA
d_call: NA
v_call: TRBV4-1
j_call: TRBJ1-1
cdr3_aa: CASSQGRPTGEAFF
cdr3_nt: TGCGCCAGCAGCCAAGGCCGTCCGACAGGTGAAGCTTTCTTT

clone_size: few
d_call: TRBD2
v_call: TRBV7-8
j_call: TRBJ2-3
cdr3_aa: CASSLALLAGVGTDTQYF
cdr3_nt: TGTGCCAGCAGCTTAGCCCTTCTAGCGGGGGTGGGCACAGATACGCAGTATTTT

clone_size: once
d_call: TRBD1
v_call: TRBV28
j_call: TRBJ2-7
cdr3_aa: CASRTTGALSYEQYF
cdr3_nt: TGTGCCAGCAGGACGACAGGGGCCCTCTCCTACGAGCAGTACTTC

clone_size: NA
d_call: TRBD2
v_call: TRBV7-3
j_call: TRBJ2-1
cdr3_aa: CASSPGLAYNEQFF
cdr3_nt: TGTGCCAGCAGCCCGGGACTAGCCTACAATGAGCAGTTCTTC

clone_size: NA
d_call: NA
v_call: TRBV7-2
j_call: TRBJ2-3
cdr3_aa: CASSLYSSGVADTQYF
cdr3_nt: TGTGCCAGCAGCTTATATAGTTCGGGAGTCGCGGATACGCAGTATTTT

clone_size: NA
d_call: NA
v_call: TRBV7-9
j_call: TRBJ1-1
cdr3_aa: CASSSQGTEAFF
cdr3_nt: TGTGCCAGCAGCTCCCAGGGCACTGAAGCTTTCTTT

clone_size: NA
d_call: NA
v_call: TRBV4-1
j_call: TRBJ2-7
cdr3_aa: CASSQDIEGYEQYF
cdr3_nt: TGCGCCAGCAGCCAAGACATCGAGGGTTACGAGCAGTACTTC

clone_size: NA
d_call: NA
v_call: TRBV28
j_call: TRBJ2-1
cdr3_aa: CATKAGSYNEQFF
cdr3_nt: TGTGCCACCAAGGCGGGGTCCTACAATGAGCAGTTCTTC

clone_size: NA
d_call: NA
v_call: TRBV10-3
j_call: TRBJ1-1
cdr3_aa: CAISESLGARTEAFF
cdr3_nt: TGTGCCATCAGTGAGTCCTTGGGGGCGCGTACTGAAGCTTTCTTT

clone_size: NA
d_call: NA
v_call: TRBV6-1
j_call: TRBJ2-1
cdr3_aa: CASSESGYDNEQFF
cdr3_nt: TGTGCCAGCAGTGAGTCAGGTTACGACAATGAGCAGTTCTTC

clone_size: NA
d_call: NA
v_call: TRBV19
j_call: TRBJ1-2
cdr3_aa: CASRMGIGYTF
cdr3_nt: TGTGCCAGTAGGATGGGCATCGGCTACACCTTC